This T cell receptor beta chain originates from a study of T-cell memory formation after mild COVID-19. The length of the CDR3 is 17 residues. Germline CDR1 reads SGHRS; CDR2 reads YFSETQ. Trimming removed 4 bases at V and 5 bases at J, with 25 bases between. Via MiXCR, TCRdb re-called the 5' RACE reads, giving one row per CDR3 protein. The data show 390,000 or so distinct CDR3 sequences, 15% to 20% seen once. The J gene is TRBJ2-7, the V gene TRBV5-1; either TRBD1 or TRBD2 may supply D (5 bases each). Sequenced material: PBMCs or a T cell subset sorted from them (not recorded which). This receptor was obtained from a man between 18 and 35 years old who had mild COVID-19 (a few samples of this study predate the infection). Cell type and time point are not known. CDR3 loop: CASSPPYPTGAGNEQYF. The DNA for the CDR3 is TGCGCCAGCAGCCCCCCCTACCCAACCGGGGCCGGGAACGAGCAGTACTTC.